These 8 T cell receptor beta chains were all obtained from the same sample, sequenced in a study of T cells in Graves' hyperthyroidism and ophthalmopathy. It was RNA transcripts that yielded the amplified TCR beta CDR3 regions. The HTBI primer set drove a first-round RT-PCR of the TCR CDR3. TCRdb independently ran MiXCR on the multiplex PCR reads; one entry per CDR3 protein. The data hold about 570,000 distinct CDR3 sequences, with around 42% observed a single time. The source material was peripheral blood or thyroid tissue (not recorded which). The receptors come from an adult woman with Graves' disease, either hyperthyroidism or ophthalmopathy (not recorded which).

This clonotype was counted between two and nine times. The genes are TRBV4-1 and TRBJ1-5; the match to TRBD1 covers 7 bases. Germline V gene sequence: CDR1 MGHRA, CDR2 YSYEKL. The CDR3 runs 17 residues. The V segment lost 1 base and the J segment 4 bases; nucleotides outside the gene matches: 10. This CDR3 reads CASSQVGSRGLNQPQHF. The CDR3 DNA is TGCGCCAGCAGCCAAGTAGGAAGCAGGGGGTTGAATCAGCCCCAGCATTTT.

The gene calls are TRBV20-1 and TRBJ2-7, with 8 nucleotides matching TRBD1. Germline V lookup: CDR1 DFQATT, CDR2 SNEGSKA (reference sequence). This CDR3 contains 14 residues. The J segment lost 4 bases and the V segment lost 3 bases, leaving 8 bases of the junction unmatched. The chain's CDR3 is CSARWQGAFYEQYF. As DNA, the CDR3 is TGCAGTGCTAGGTGGCAGGGGGCGTTTTACGAGCAGTACTTC.

V is TRBV29-1 and J is TRBJ2-7; D is possibly TRBD1 (6 bases). This CDR3 contains 13 residues. V was clipped by 6 bases and J by 2 bases, with 14 bases between them. Germline lookup yields CDR1 SQVTM and CDR2 ANQGSEA. The CDR3 loop is CSVSGRGPYEQYF. The CDR3 DNA reads TGCAGCGTCTCCGGCAGGGGCCCCTACGAGCAGTACTTC.

For this clonotype: The junction shows a germline mismatch at one end, possibly a read error. The chain couples TRBV7-3 to TRBJ2-3, with D possibly being TRBD1 (5 bases). Germline V gives CDR1 SGHTA, CDR2 FQGTGA. The CDR3 is 13 residues long. The CDR3 protein is CASSQDSGDTQYF. The DNA of the CDR3 is TGCGCCAGCAGCCAAGACTCAGGGGATACGCAGTATTTT. Looking up the rest from reference TRBV7-3 and TRBJ2-3 gives the full variable domain: GAGVSQTPSNKVTEKGKYVELRCDPISGHTALYWYRQSLGQGPEFLIYFQGTGAADDSGLPNDRFFAVRPEGSVSTLKIQRTERGDSAVYLCASSQDSGDTQYFGPGTRLTVL.

V and J are TRBV7-2 and TRBJ2-1; TRBD1 matches 9 bases. Germline V lookup: CDR1 SGHTA, CDR2 FQGNSA. V gave up 5 bases and J gave up 6 bases; unmatched junction bases: 5. This CDR3 contains 14 residues. In nucleotides, the CDR3 is TGTGCCAGCAGCCGTACAGGGGGCCGCAATGAGCAGTTCTTC. It yields the protein CASSRTGGRNEQFF.

This clonotype was seen repeatedly, ten times or more. The chain couples TRBV6-5 to TRBJ1-1; 7 nucleotides align to TRBD1. Germline CDR1 reads MNHEY; CDR2 reads SVGAGI. V was clipped by 6 bases and J by 10 bases; unmatched bases: 17. This CDR3 has 15 amino acids. CDR3 sequence: CASSQDRSRLVGAFF. CDR3 sequence (DNA): TGTGCCAGCAGCCAGGACAGGTCCCGGCTGGTGGGAGCTTTCTTT.

This clonotype was picked up one time. The V and J genes are TRBV15 and TRBJ2-7; D gene uncertain. CDR3 length: 12 amino acids. The germline V gene has CDR1 LNHNV and CDR2 YYDKDF (reference sequence). Trimming took off 0 bases at V and 4 bases at J, with 4 bases between the two ends. The DNA of the CDR3 is TGTGCCACCAGCAGAGATAGTTACGAGCAGTACTTC. It translates to CATSRDSYEQYF.

The V gene is TRBV7-9, the J gene TRBJ1-6; D is undetermined. V lost 1 base, J lost 5 bases, and 12 bases lay in between. The CDR3 has 16 amino acids. Germline CDR1 SEHNR, CDR2 FQNEAQ (reference sequence). CDR3 loop: CASSLVPVVHNSPLHF. For the CDR3, the DNA is TGTGCCAGCAGCTTAGTACCCGTGGTCCATAATTCACCCCTCCACTTT.